The rows below give T cell receptor beta chains drawn from one sample of a study of T cell responses to AZD1222 COVID-19 vaccine. Sequencing used immunoSEQ multiplex PCR; TCRdb keeps in-frame clones, though not all of them. The data contain 130,000 to 150,000 clones, about 91% of them seen just once; the ten biggest clones take up less than 2.5%. The source was peripheral blood, collected on day 0 of AZD1222 vaccination. The receptor source for this set is an adult in good health. Both conserved end residues are part of each CDR3. A D gene is named only where the DNA matches it firmly. The size entry is marked missing in some rows and otherwise reads once, few, many or a size class.

d_gene	abundance	v_gene	j_gene	CDR3aa	CDR3nt
TRBD1	-	TRBV29-1	TRBJ1-5	CSVEAGGKDQPQHF	TGCAGCGTTGAAGCAGGGGGCAAGGATCAGCCCCAGCATTTT
TRBD1	-	TRBV7-9	TRBJ1-2	CGVGGQGGNYGYTF	TGCGGTGTAGGAGGACAGGGAGGTAACTATGGCTACACCTTC
TRBD2	-	TRBV6-2/TRBV6-3	TRBJ2-1	CASSYRTSGMYNEQFF	TGTGCCAGCAGTTACAGGACTAGCGGGATGTACAATGAGCAGTTCTTC
-	few	TRBV28	TRBJ1-5	CASSSGAGQPQHF	TGTGCCAGCAGTTCAGGGGCCGGTCAGCCCCAGCATTTT
-	-	TRBV28	TRBJ2-3	CASMDTRTDTQYF	TGTGCCAGCATGGATACGCGCACAGATACGCAGTATTTT
-	once	TRBV14	TRBJ2-7	CASSLRAGEFWREQYF	TGTGCCAGCAGCCTCCGGGCAGGGGAATTCTGGCGCGAGCAGTACTTC
TRBD1	-	TRBV5-4	TRBJ2-2	CASSSKGQGIGELFF	TGTGCCAGCAGCTCCAAGGGACAGGGAATCGGGGAGCTGTTTTTT
TRBD2	-	TRBV11-3	TRBJ2-1	CASSPGTSNEQFF	TGTGCCAGCTCCCCAGGGACTAGTAATGAGCAGTTCTTC
-	-	TRBV4-3	TRBJ1-4	CASSLGLLDEKLFF	TGCGCCAGCAGCCTGGGACTTCTGGATGAAAAACTGTTTTTT
-	few	TRBV3-1/TRBV3-2	TRBJ2-1	CASSPGPNNEQFF	TGTGCCAGCAGCCCAGGGCCGAACAATGAGCAGTTCTTC
-	-	TRBV28	TRBJ2-7	CASRGVYEQYF	TGTGCCTCTCGCGGTGTCTACGAGCAGTACTTC
-	-	TRBV2	TRBJ2-1	CASSGYNEQFF	TGTGCCAGCAGTGGTTACAATGAGCAGTTCTTC
-	-	TRBV29-1	TRBJ2-2	CSVEGLLNTGELFF	TGCAGCGTTGAGGGGCTTTTGAACACCGGGGAGCTGTTTTTT
-	-	TRBV6-5	TRBJ1-2	CASSYSQQGGGYTF	TGTGCCAGCAGTTACTCGCAACAGGGCGGTGGCTACACCTTC
-	-	TRBV11-3	TRBJ1-1	CASSLKLNTEAFF	TGTGCCAGCAGCTTGAAGCTGAACACTGAAGCTTTCTTT
TRBD1	-	TRBV25-1	TRBJ2-1	CASSGGGAGPYNEQFF	TGTGCCAGCAGTGGAGGGGGCGCGGGCCCCTACAATGAGCAGTTCTTC
-	-	TRBV5-1	TRBJ2-6	CASSLGGTGANVLTF	TGCGCCAGCAGCTTAGGGGGTACTGGGGCCAACGTCCTGACTTTC
-	-	TRBV5-1	TRBJ2-7	CASSHQQGSSNEQYF	TGCGCCAGCAGCCACCAACAGGGATCGTCAAACGAGCAGTACTTC
-	-	TRBV5-4	TRBJ1-1	CASSLGRGTEAFF	TGTGCCAGCAGCTTGGGGAGGGGGACTGAAGCTTTCTTT
-	-	TRBV30	TRBJ1-4	CAWSVGVYIEKLFF	TGTGCCTGGAGTGTCGGAGTGTACATTGAAAAACTGTTTTTT
-	few	TRBV10-3	TRBJ1-1	CAIMQDTEAFF	TGTGCCATCATGCAGGACACTGAAGCTTTCTTT
-	few	TRBV7-2	TRBJ1-5	CASSLEVLGYQPQHF	TGTGCCAGCAGCTTAGAGGTCTTGGGTTATCAGCCCCAGCATTTT
-	few	TRBV30	TRBJ1-2	CAWKPGGVLDGYTF	TGTGCCTGGAAGCCGGGGGGTGTCCTGGATGGCTACACCTTC
-	-	TRBV2	TRBJ2-7	CASMMTGSSYEQYF	TGTGCCAGCATGATGACAGGCAGCTCCTACGAGCAGTACTTC
-	few	TRBV9	TRBJ2-1	CASSVQTVEEQFF	TGTGCCAGCAGCGTCCAGACAGTGGAGGAGCAGTTCTTC
TRBD2	-	TRBV7-7	TRBJ2-1	CASSLTSGRVNEQFF	TGTGCTAGCAGCTTAACAAGCGGGAGGGTTAATGAGCAGTTCTTC
TRBD1	-	TRBV27	TRBJ1-5	CASSSQGEEGQPQHF	TGTGCCAGCAGTTCCCAGGGGGAGGAAGGACAGCCCCAGCATTTT
-	few	TRBV6-2/TRBV6-3	TRBJ2-3	CASSPPRTDTQYF	TGTGCCAGCAGTCCCCCCCGAACAGATACGCAGTATTTT
TRBD1	-	TRBV5-1	TRBJ2-7	CASGTGSSYEQYF	TGCGCCAGTGGGACAGGTAGCTCCTACGAGCAGTACTTC
-	-	TRBV9	TRBJ1-1	CASSGLGGTEAFF	TGTGCCAGCAGCGGTCTGGGTGGGACTGAAGCTTTCTTT
TRBD2	-	TRBV7-3	TRBJ2-3	CASSPVRGDTQYF	TGTGCCAGCAGCCCCGTGCGGGGGGATACGCAGTATTTT
TRBD1	-	TRBV29-1	TRBJ2-1	CSVVQDRDRRYNEQFF	TGCAGCGTTGTTCAAGACCGGGACAGGCGCTACAATGAGCAGTTCTTC
-	-	TRBV18	TRBJ1-2	CASSLGARIGYTF	TGTGCCAGCTCATTGGGGGCCCGGATCGGCTACACCTTC
-	-	TRBV2	TRBJ2-1	CASGVVGWGNEQFF	TGTGCCAGCGGGGTCGTGGGGTGGGGTAATGAGCAGTTCTTC
-	-	TRBV7-8	TRBJ1-5	CASSLPGDWGNQPQHF	TGTGCCAGCAGCTTACCCGGGGATTGGGGCAATCAGCCCCAGCATTTT
TRBD1	-	TRBV10-3	TRBJ1-4	CAISADRDTNEKLFF	TGTGCCATCAGTGCTGACAGGGATACTAATGAAAAACTGTTTTTT
TRBD1	-	TRBV19	TRBJ1-2	CASSIAPDRGYGYTF	TGTGCCAGTAGTATAGCCCCGGACAGGGGATATGGCTACACCTTC
-	-	TRBV29-1	TRBJ2-5	CSSKQRETQYF	TGCAGCTCCAAACAGAGAGAGACCCAGTACTTC
TRBD1	-	TRBV5-5	TRBJ1-4	CASSLRQGAREKLFF	TGTGCCAGCAGCTTGCGACAGGGGGCGAGGGAAAAACTGTTTTTT
-	-	TRBV9	TRBJ1-1	CASSVAGLNTEAFF	TGTGCCAGCAGCGTAGCAGGGTTGAACACTGAAGCTTTCTTT
-	-	TRBV2	TRBJ1-2	CASSGQLHGYTF	TGTGCCAGCAGTGGACAGTTACATGGCTACACCTTC
-	-	TRBV12-3/TRBV12-4	TRBJ2-7	CASSLIQGGEQYF	TGTGCCAGCAGTTTGATACAGGGAGGCGAGCAGTACTTC
-	-	TRBV5-1	TRBJ1-1	CASSLHLNTEAFF	TGCGCCAGCAGCCTACACCTGAACACTGAAGCTTTCTTT
-	-	TRBV29-1	TRBJ1-2	CSVALTGPYTF	TGCAGCGTTGCCTTGACGGGCCCCTACACCTTC
-	-	TRBV4-3	TRBJ1-4	CASSQGMRQVYEKLFF	TGCGCCAGCAGCCAAGGGATGCGGCAGGTTTACGAAAAACTGTTTTTT
TRBD1	-	TRBV5-1	TRBJ2-7	CASSLQPGQGGNEQYF	TGCGCCAGCAGCTTGCAACCGGGACAGGGGGGCAACGAGCAGTACTTC
-	-	TRBV30	TRBJ2-1	CAWSVDRLVSEQFF	TGTGCCTGGAGTGTGGATCGACTAGTCAGTGAGCAGTTCTTC
-	-	TRBV3-1/TRBV3-2	TRBJ1-1	CASSHPDGGTEAFF	TGTGCCAGCAGCCATCCCGACGGGGGCACTGAAGCTTTCTTT
-	-	TRBV27	TRBJ2-1	CASELGPEQFF	TGTGCCAGTGAATTGGGGCCTGAGCAGTTCTTC
-	-	TRBV7-6	TRBJ2-2	CASSSRTGTGELFF	TGTGCCAGCAGCTCTCGGACCGGTACCGGGGAGCTGTTTTTT
TRBD1	-	TRBV24-1	TRBJ2-2	CATSESGGSSTGELFF	TGTGCCACCAGTGAGTCAGGGGGCTCAAGCACCGGGGAGCTGTTTTTT
TRBD1	-	TRBV11-3	TRBJ1-1	CASSLTGEANTEAFF	TGTGCCAGCAGCTTGACAGGGGAGGCGAACACTGAAGCTTTCTTT
-	few	TRBV15	TRBJ2-1	CATSRDLGTDEQFF	TGTGCCACCAGCAGAGATCTTGGGACCGATGAGCAGTTCTTC
-	-	TRBV11-3	TRBJ1-1	CASSLGPLEAFF	TGTGCCAGCAGCTTAGGGCCCCTTGAAGCTTTCTTT
TRBD2	-	TRBV28	TRBJ2-3	CASSLAGDTDTQYF	TGTGCCAGCAGCCTAGCGGGGGACACAGATACGCAGTATTTT
-	few	TRBV12-3/TRBV12-4	TRBJ1-3	CASSPSGNTIYF	TGTGCCAGCAGCCCCTCTGGAAACACCATATATTTT
-	-	TRBV24-1	TRBJ1-5	CATSADSYSNQPQHF	TGTGCCACCAGTGCCGATTCTTATAGCAATCAGCCCCAGCATTTT
-	once	TRBV5-1	TRBJ2-5	CASSQGQSTGSQYF	TGCGCCAGCAGCCAAGGACAGTCGACGGGGTCCCAGTACTTC
-	few	TRBV5-1	TRBJ1-4	CASSLWTDREKLFF	TGCGCCAGCAGCCTGTGGACCGATAGGGAAAAACTGTTTTTT
TRBD1	-	TRBV28	TRBJ1-1	CASSPGTGVNTEAFF	TGTGCCAGCAGCCCCGGGACAGGGGTGAACACTGAAGCTTTCTTT